The rows below give T cell receptor beta chains drawn from one sample of a study of T cells in pancreatic ductal adenocarcinoma. Clones were read by immunoSEQ multiplex PCR, and TCRdb kept only the in-frame ones, dropping some. Here the sample spans over 90,000 clones, roughly 96% being singletons. Sequenced material: PBMCs. The receptors were gathered from a human donor with pancreatic ductal adenocarcinoma. CDR3s include the opening cysteine and the closing phenylalanine or tryptophan. The D gene is left open where the match is weak. The size field is filled for only some rows; it gives once, few, many or a size class.

v_gene	abundance	d_gene	j_gene	CDR3nt	CDR3aa
TRBV7-9	.	.	TRBJ2-5	TGTGCCAGCACGCAATCAGGGGAAGAGACCCAGTACTTC	CASTQSGEETQYF
TRBV2	.	TRBD1	TRBJ1-4	TGTGCCAGCAGTCGTGACAGGGAGTTGGAAAAACTGTTTTTT	CASSRDRELEKLFF
TRBV7-9	.	.	TRBJ2-7	TGTGCCAGCAGCTTAGAACAGCCCTCCTACGAGCAGTACTTC	CASSLEQPSYEQYF
TRBV30	few	.	TRBJ1-4	TGTGCCTGGAGTGTACTAGGAGCCGCAACTAATGAAAAACTGTTTTTT	CAWSVLGAATNEKLFF
TRBV6-4	.	.	TRBJ2-1	TGTGCCAGCAGTGACTCGAATCACAAGTTCTTC	CASSDSNHKFF
TRBV28	.	.	TRBJ2-7	TGTGCCAGCAGTTTGGACAGCCCAACCTACGAGCAGTACTTC	CASSLDSPTYEQYF
TRBV18	.	.	TRBJ1-5	TGTGCCAGCTCACCACCGGGGGAGGGGAAGGGGCCCCAGCATTTT	CASSPPGEGKGPQHF
TRBV19	.	.	TRBJ1-1	TGTGCCAGTAGGGTTAGTGCTGCGATCACGGGAGCTTTCTTT	CASRVSAAITGAFF
TRBV7-9	.	.	TRBJ2-3	TGTGCCAGCAGCTCCGTGGGACTGGGGACAGATACGCAGTATTTT	CASSSVGLGTDTQYF
TRBV4-2	once	.	TRBJ2-5	TGTGCCAGCAGTCCGGGGACACCTAACCAAGAGACCCAGTACTTC	CASSPGTPNQETQYF
TRBV19	.	TRBD1	TRBJ2-6	TGTGCCAGTAGCACCCCGGGACAGTTTACCTCTGGGGCCAACGTCCTGACTTTC	CASSTPGQFTSGANVLTF
TRBV7-7	.	.	TRBJ2-5	TGTGCTAGCAGCCCGGTGCAGGATTCAGAGACCCAGTACTTC	CASSPVQDSETQYF
TRBV6-1	.	TRBD2	TRBJ2-5	TGTGCCGCTCTAGGGAGGAGCGGGGTAGAGACCCAGTACTTC	CAALGRSGVETQYF
TRBV6-1	.	.	TRBJ2-1	TGTGCCAGCAGTTCCCGGGACAATGAGCAGTTCTTC	CASSSRDNEQFF
TRBV18	.	TRBD1	TRBJ1-5	TGTGCCAGCTCACCCGGGACAGGGAATCAGCCCCAGCATTTT	CASSPGTGNQPQHF
TRBV9	.	.	TRBJ2-5	TGTGCCAGCAGCCCCGCCAGGGCTTTCCAAGAGACCCAGTACTTC	CASSPARAFQETQYF
TRBV18	.	TRBD2	TRBJ2-3	TGTGCCAGCTCACCGAACCTAGCGGAATCCACAGATACGCAGTATTTT	CASSPNLAESTDTQYF
TRBV9	.	.	TRBJ2-7	TGTGCCAGCAGCGTACGGGAGGGGGCCGAGCAGTACTTC	CASSVREGAEQYF
TRBV6-1	.	TRBD1	TRBJ1-1	TGTGCCACCCGTCGGGACAGGGGCCGGGGCACTGAAGCTTTCTTT	CATRRDRGRGTEAFF
TRBV7-3	.	TRBD2	TRBJ2-3	TGTGCCAGCAGCTCCCGTAGCGGGAGTGCAACAGATACGCAGTATTTT	CASSSRSGSATDTQYF
TRBV7-8	.	.	TRBJ2-2	TGTGCCAGCAGCTCCGGGACTCCCGGCACCGGGGAGCTGTTTTTT	CASSSGTPGTGELFF
TRBV29-1	.	.	TRBJ2-5	TGCAGCGTTGAGATCACCATCCCCGTACAGGGCCAAGAGACCCAGTACTTC	CSVEITIPVQGQETQYF
TRBV6-5	.	.	TRBJ2-7	TGTGCCAGCAGTTACGGTGGGACACGGTTAGGCTACGAGCAGTACTTC	CASSYGGTRLGYEQYF
TRBV6-1	.	.	TRBJ2-1	TGTGCCAGCAGTGATTGGGCGGGCTCCTACAATGAGCAGTTCTTC	CASSDWAGSYNEQFF
TRBV18	.	TRBD2	TRBJ2-3	TGTGCCAGCTCACCACCAATAGCGGGAGGGAGTACGCAGTATTTT	CASSPPIAGGSTQYF
TRBV5-1	.	.	TRBJ2-2	TGCGCCAGCAGCTTGGTAGTGTCGAACACCGGGGAGCTGTTTTTT	CASSLVVSNTGELFF
TRBV20-1	.	.	TRBJ2-7	TGCAGTGCTACAGCCTACGAGCAGTACTTC	CSATAYEQYF
TRBV7-9	.	.	TRBJ2-7	TGTGCCAGCAGTTTTGAACTCGGGAGTATGGGCTACGAGCAGTACTTC	CASSFELGSMGYEQYF
TRBV29-1	.	.	TRBJ1-2	TGCAGCGTTGAAGTACCGCCGGACAGTACTTACACCTTC	CSVEVPPDSTYTF
TRBV10-2	.	.	TRBJ1-1	TGCGCCAGCAGTTGGGGAGACACTGAAGCTTTCTTT	CASSWGDTEAFF
TRBV28	once	.	TRBJ2-7	TGTGCCAGCAGCCACTACGAGCAGTACTTC	CASSHYEQYF
TRBV19	.	.	TRBJ2-7	TGTGCCAGTAGTATAGGCGGCTACGAGCAGTACTTC	CASSIGGYEQYF
TRBV5-1	.	.	TRBJ2-5	TGCGCCAGCAGCTTGGGGACAGTAGAGACCCAGTACTTC	CASSLGTVETQYF
TRBV30	.	TRBD1	TRBJ1-2	TGTGCCTGGAGTTTCCGGACAGGGTGGGGCTACACCTTC	CAWSFRTGWGYTF
TRBV7-8	once	TRBD1	TRBJ2-7	TGTGCCAGCAGCCCCAGAGGGACAGGGTACTACGAGCAGTACTTC	CASSPRGTGYYEQYF
TRBV19	.	.	TRBJ1-5	TGTGCCAGTAGCCTTTCCGGGACATCAGGATATCAGCCCCAGCATTTT	CASSLSGTSGYQPQHF
TRBV6-6	.	.	TRBJ2-7	TGTGCCAGCCATACGGGGAGCTCCTACGAGCAGTACTTC	CASHTGSSYEQYF
TRBV21-1	.	.	TRBJ2-1	TGTGCCAGCAGCAGGGAGAAGTTCTTC	CASSREKFF
TRBV21-1	.	.	TRBJ2-1	TGTGCCAGCAGCCGTCGCCGTGGCGGGAGTCAGTTCTTC	CASSRRRGGSQFF
TRBV5-1	.	TRBD1	TRBJ2-7	TGCGCCAGCACCCCCGGAACCGGGACAGGGTTCGAGCAGTACTTC	CASTPGTGTGFEQYF
TRBV2	.	TRBD1	TRBJ2-7	TGTGCCAGTCATCAGGGGGCTAGCGAGCAGTACTTC	CASHQGASEQYF
TRBV6-6	.	TRBD1	TRBJ2-7	TGTGCCAGCAGGCAGGGACAGGGACTCTACGAGCAGTACTTC	CASRQGQGLYEQYF
TRBV28	.	TRBD1	TRBJ1-4	TGTGCCAGCAGTCGGGACAGGAGGGGAAAACTGTTTTTT	CASSRDRRGKLFF
TRBV10-3	.	.	TRBJ1-5	TGTGCCACCGGGGAGAACTATAGCAATCAGCCCCAGCATTTT	CATGENYSNQPQHF
TRBV28	.	TRBD1	TRBJ2-7	TGTGCCAGCAGTTTGAGGGACAGGGCCTACGAGCAGTACTTC	CASSLRDRAYEQYF
TRBV5-1	.	TRBD1	TRBJ1-1	TGCGCCAGCAGCCCCGGGACAGGGGCCTTTCCGGAAGCTTTCTTT	CASSPGTGAFPEAFF
TRBV9	.	TRBD2	TRBJ2-3	TGTGCCAGCAGCGTAGCTAGCGGGGAAGGCGCAGATACGCAGTATTTT	CASSVASGEGADTQYF
TRBV4-1	.	.	TRBJ1-1	TGCGCCAGCAGCCAGTTTCCCAGGGAGAACACTGAAGCTTTCTTT	CASSQFPRENTEAFF
TRBV18	.	.	TRBJ1-3	TGTGCCAGCTCACCACTCGAGGCGGACACCATATATTTT	CASSPLEADTIYF
TRBV7-3	.	TRBD1	TRBJ2-1	TGTGCCAGCAGTCTTTCAGGGGGCGCCTACAATGAGCAGTTCTTC	CASSLSGGAYNEQFF
TRBV30	.	.	TRBJ1-5	TGTGCCTGGAGTCCCTCTAACAGGGAAGTCCAGCCCCAGCATTTT	CAWSPSNREVQPQHF
TRBV10-1	.	TRBD2	TRBJ2-7	TGCGCCAGCAGGGCGCTAGCGGGAGGGCCTGGCTACGAGCAGTACTTC	CASRALAGGPGYEQYF
TRBV15	once	.	TRBJ2-3	TGTGCCACCAGCGTCAGGACAGGCACAGATACGCAGTATTTT	CATSVRTGTDTQYF
TRBV10-3	once	TRBD2	TRBJ2-7	TGTGCCATCAGTGAAACGGGAGGGAGTATGGAGCAGTACTTC	CAISETGGSMEQYF
TRBV7-9	.	.	TRBJ2-7	TGTGCCAGCAGCTTATCTGCGGGCTACGAGCAGTACTTC	CASSLSAGYEQYF
TRBV27	.	.	TRBJ1-1	TGTGCCAGCAGCATCTCCCGGGGGGGCACTGAAGCTTTCTTT	CASSISRGGTEAFF
TRBV7-6	once	TRBD1	TRBJ2-3	TGTGCCAGCAGCTTAATAGACAGGGGAGCGGATACGCAGTATTTT	CASSLIDRGADTQYF
TRBV6-1	.	.	TRBJ2-7	TGTGCCAGCAGTGAAGCCGGAGACGAGCAGTACTTC	CASSEAGDEQYF
TRBV18	.	.	TRBJ2-5	TGTGCCAGCTCACCGGGCGACGAGGAGACCCAGTACTTC	CASSPGDEETQYF
TRBV13	.	.	TRBJ2-1	TGTGCCAGCAGCTTAGGGGGCTCCTTCCATGAGCAGTTCTTC	CASSLGGSFHEQFF